The 11 T cell receptor beta chains given below trace back to one sample, sequenced in a study of cytomegalovirus exposure and HLA in healthy donors. In the PCR, 60 Vbeta and 13 Jbeta primers were used. Using immunoSEQ multiplex PCR, the repertoire was profiled, and TCRdb retains in-frame clones only, with some absent. The data contain some 120,000 clones, roughly 79% of them seen just once; the ten biggest clones take up roughly 2.2%. The specimen sequenced was PBMCs. Receptors originate from a woman aged 40 to 55 in good health and CMV-seronegative.

V gene TRBV6-1 combines with J gene TRBJ2-2; a possible D gene is TRBD2 (7 bases). Germline V gene data show CDR1 as MNHNS and CDR2 as SASEGT. V lost 8 bases, J lost 7 bases, and 20 bases lay in between. The CDR3 consists of 15 residues. The CDR3 nucleotides read TGTGCCAGCCCCGGAAGGAGGGGGGGAATCGGGGAGCTGTTTTTT. It is translated as CASPGRRGGIGELFF.

The CDR3 DNA is TGTGCCAGCTCGACTAGCACAGATACGCAGTATTTT. This codes for CASSTSTDTQYF. J is TRBJ2-3 and V is TRBV18; D is undetermined. CDR3 length: 12 residues. V lost 6 bases and J 0 bases, leaving 4 bases between the germline ends. Per the germline V gene, CDR1 is KGHSH and CDR2 is LQKENI.

V gene TRBV5-6 combines with J gene TRBJ1-3; the match to TRBD1 covers 7 bases. CDR1 SGHDT and CDR2 YYEEEE come from the germline V gene. The CDR3 contains 16 residues. V shed 4 bases, J shed 0 bases, and the junction held 7 bases outside the gene matches. In DNA form, the CDR3 reads TGTGCCAGCAGCGGAACGACAGGGTTCTCTGGAAACACCATATATTTT. This sequence encodes CASSGTTGFSGNTIYF.

This clone has a handful of counts. The chain carries TRBV5-6 and TRBJ1-2; D might be TRBD1 (6 bases). With 5 bases removed from V and 4 bases from J, the gap between germline ends came to 12 bases. Germline V lookup: CDR1 SGHDT, CDR2 YYEEEE. The CDR3 contains 13 residues. CDR3 sequence reads: CASRRDTIYGYTF. The CDR3 coding sequence is TGTGCCAGCAGACGGGACACCATCTATGGCTACACCTTC.

This clone was seen a single time. The chain recombines TRBV30 with TRBJ1-5; tentative D call: TRBD1 (5 bases). The CDR3 is 15 residues long. Trimming stripped 1 base from V and 7 bases from J, with 17 bases between. Per the germline V gene, CDR1 is GTSNPN and CDR2 is SVGIG (reference sequence). The CDR3 here is CAWSARGGVVQPQHF. DNA of the CDR3: TGTGCCTGGAGTGCCCGGGGAGGGGTAGTGCAGCCCCAGCATTTT.

The V gene is TRBV7-9, the J gene TRBJ2-5; 10 positions match TRBD2. This CDR3 is built from 17 residues. Trimming removed 1 base from V and 2 bases from J; junction bases left unmatched: 7. Per germline, CDR1 SEHNR and CDR2 FQNEAQ (reference sequence). CDR3 in DNA: TGTGCCAGCAGCTTAGGGGATATAGCGGGGGGTCAAGAGACCCAGTACTTC. Encoded protein: CASSLGDIAGGQETQYF.

The rearrangement uses TRBV14 and TRBJ1-1, with D perhaps TRBD1 (5 bases). Per the germline V gene, CDR1 is SGHDN and CDR2 is FVKESK. The CDR3 has 17 residues. V was cut by 1 base and J by 0 bases, with 15 bases left in between. As DNA, the CDR3 is TGTGCCAGCAGCCAAGCTGGGGCCAGGCCCGTGAACACTGAAGCTTTCTTT. It encodes CASSQAGARPVNTEAFF. Using reference TRBV14 and TRBJ1-1 for the parts outside the CDR3, the full variable domain is EAGVTQFPSHSVIEKGQTVTLRCDPISGHDNLYWYRRVMGKEIKFLLHFVKESKQDESGMPNNRFLAERTGGTYSTLKVQPAELEDSGVYFCASSQAGARPVNTEAFFGQGTRLTVV.

This clone was seen once. The chain couples TRBV21-1 to TRBJ1-3; TRBD1 reflects the table's D call only, with no check against the DNA. TRBV21-1 corresponds to a pseudogene. CDR3 length equals 15 residues. The DNA for the CDR3 is TGTGCCAGCAGCAAAGTCGCAGAAGCTGGAAACACCATATATTTT. This codes for CASSKVAEAGNTIYF.

CDR3: CASGMDRLNKETQYF. The CDR3 DNA follows: TGTGCTAGTGGCATGGACAGATTAAACAAAGAGACCCAGTACTTC. The chain has TRBV12-5 and TRBJ2-5; TRBD1 might be the D (6 bases). Germline V gene lookup returns CDR1 LGHNT and CDR2 FRNRAP. Trimming removed 6 bases from V and 3 bases from J, with 17 bases in between. The CDR3 is made up of 15 amino acids. Full variable domain (outside the CDR3, taken from reference TRBV12-5 and TRBJ2-5): DARVTQTPRHKVTEMGQEVTMRCQPILGHNTVFWYRQTMMQGLELLAYFRNRAPLDDSGMPKDRFSAEMPDATLATLKIQPSEPRDSAVYFCASGMDRLNKETQYFGPGTRLLVL.

To note about this clone: An end of the junction does not agree with germline; a read error may underlie this. The chain joins TRBV4-2 to TRBJ2-7; D gene uncertain. The CDR3 has 15 amino acids. CDR1 and CDR2 (germline): LGHNA, YNFKEQ. CDR3 DNA sequence: TGTGCCAGCGGCCAAGAGGAGCGAACCTCCTACGAGCAGTACTTC. It translates to CASGQEERTSYEQYF.

The chain is built from TRBV2 and TRBJ1-5; no clear D. Deletions cut 7 bases from V and 1 base from J, with 14 bases between. The CDR3 runs to 15 residues. Germline assignment: CDR1 SNHLY and CDR2 FYNNEI. The CDR3 sequence: CASTARGMSNQPQHF. The CDR3 bases are TGTGCCAGCACTGCCCGGGGTATGAGCAATCAGCCCCAGCATTTT.